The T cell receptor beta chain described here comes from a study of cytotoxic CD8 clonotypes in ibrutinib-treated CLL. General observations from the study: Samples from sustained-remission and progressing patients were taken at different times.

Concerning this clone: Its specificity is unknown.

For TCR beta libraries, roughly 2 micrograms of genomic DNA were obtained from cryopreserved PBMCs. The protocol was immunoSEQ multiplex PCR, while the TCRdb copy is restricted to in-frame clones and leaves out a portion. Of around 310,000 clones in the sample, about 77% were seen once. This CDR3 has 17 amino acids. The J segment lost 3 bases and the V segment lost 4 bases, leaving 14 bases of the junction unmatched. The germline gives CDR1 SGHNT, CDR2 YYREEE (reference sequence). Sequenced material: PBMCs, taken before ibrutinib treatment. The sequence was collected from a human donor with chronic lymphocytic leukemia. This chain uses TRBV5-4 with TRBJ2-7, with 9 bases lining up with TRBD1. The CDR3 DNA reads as TGTGCCAGCAGCCGAGGGGGAACAGGGGGCAGAGGCTACGAGCAGTACTTC. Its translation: CASSRGGTGGRGYEQYF.